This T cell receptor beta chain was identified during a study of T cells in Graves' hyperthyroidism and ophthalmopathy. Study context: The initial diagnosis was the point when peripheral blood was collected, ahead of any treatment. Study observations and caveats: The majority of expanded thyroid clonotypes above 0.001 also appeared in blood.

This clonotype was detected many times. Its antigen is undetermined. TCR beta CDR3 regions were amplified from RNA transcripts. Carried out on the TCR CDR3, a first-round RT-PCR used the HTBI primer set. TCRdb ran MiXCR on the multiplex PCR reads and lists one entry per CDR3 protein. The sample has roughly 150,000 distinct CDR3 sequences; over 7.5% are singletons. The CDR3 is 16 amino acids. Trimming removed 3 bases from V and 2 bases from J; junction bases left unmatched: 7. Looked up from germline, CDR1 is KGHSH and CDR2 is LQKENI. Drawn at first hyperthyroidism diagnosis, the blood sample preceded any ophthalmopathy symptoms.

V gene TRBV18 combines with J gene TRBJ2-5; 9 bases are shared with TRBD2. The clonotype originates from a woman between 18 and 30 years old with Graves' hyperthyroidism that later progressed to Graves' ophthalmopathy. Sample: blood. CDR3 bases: TGTGCCAGCTCACCCTGGACTAGCGACCCTCAAGAGACCCAGTACTTC. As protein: CASSPWTSDPQETQYF.